These 26 T cell receptor beta chains were sequenced from one sample in a study of T cell responses to AZD1222 COVID-19 vaccine. Only in-frame clones appear in the TCRdb table, and some are missing; sequencing was by immunoSEQ multiplex PCR. The table lists fewer than 200,000 clones, about nine tenths of them singletons. Specimen: peripheral blood, collected on day 0 of AZD1222 vaccination. Every receptor here comes from an adult in good health.

The rearrangement links TRBV6-5 to TRBJ2-1; 8 bases are shared with TRBD1. V lost 2 bases, J lost 5 bases, and 2 bases stayed unmatched. The CDR3 runs to 14 residues. Looked up from germline, CDR1 is MNHEY and CDR2 is SVGAGI. CDR3 in DNA: TGTGCCAGCAGTTACGGACAGGGAAACAATGAGCAGTTCTTC. Translating gives CASSYGQGNNEQFF.

The genes are TRBV19 and TRBJ2-3, with 8 bases identical to TRBD1. The trim removed 5 bases at V and 2 bases at J, leaving 6 bases unmatched. The CDR3 contains 15 residues. CDR1 and CDR2 (germline): LNHDA, SQIVND (reference sequence). The CDR3 DNA reads TGTGCCAGTAGTCAGGGGGCGCATATCACAGATACGCAGTATTTT. Its protein is CASSQGAHITDTQYF.

This chain connects TRBV7-9 to TRBJ1-6; no firm D call. The V gene's germline CDR1 is SEHNR and CDR2 FQNEAQ (reference sequence). V gave up 5 bases and J gave up 2 bases, with 4 bases separating them. This CDR3 region has 13 residues. This chain's CDR3 is CASSKAYNSPLHF. The CDR3 DNA is TGTGCCAGCAGCAAGGCCTATAATTCACCCCTCCACTTT.

This clone was seen more than once but under ten times. The chain has TRBV7-9 and TRBJ2-7; D not resolved. Trimming removed 5 bases at V and 0 bases at J, with 17 bases between. The CDR3 runs to 16 residues. The germline V gene encodes CDR1 SEHNR and CDR2 FQNEAQ (reference sequence). Here the CDR3 DNA reads TGTGCCAGCAGCCCTCAGACATCTGTAGTCTCCTACGAGCAGTACTTC. It specifies CASSPQTSVVSYEQYF.

The chain is built from TRBV18 and TRBJ2-1, with no clear D. The CDR3 covers 13 residues. The ends were cut back, 1 base at V and 5 bases at J, with 6 bases in the middle. Germline V gene sequence: CDR1 KGHSH, CDR2 LQKENI. In nucleotides, the CDR3 is TGTGCCAGCTCACCACGGCTGGACAATGAGCAGTTCTTC. As protein: CASSPRLDNEQFF.

The J gene is TRBJ2-3, the V gene TRBV6-2 or TRBV6-3; D is possibly TRBD1 (7 bases). Germline V gives CDR1 MNHEY, CDR2 SVGEGT. The CDR3 has 16 residues. With 6 bases removed from V and 0 bases from J, the gap between germline ends came to 16 bases. The CDR3 loop reads CASRYHRGGSTDTQYF. The CDR3, as DNA: TGTGCCAGCAGATACCACAGGGGAGGTAGCACAGATACGCAGTATTTT.

This rearrangement joins TRBV6-6 to TRBJ1-2; D gene uncertain. Germline CDR1 reads MNHNY; CDR2 reads SVGAGI (reference sequence). The CDR3 totals 14 residues. Trimming left V 2 bases short and J 6 bases short, with 13 bases between. Here the CDR3 reads CASSYVGQANGYTF. CDR3 DNA: TGTGCCAGCAGTTACGTCGGGCAGGCTAATGGCTACACCTTC.

The V and J genes are TRBV14 and TRBJ2-1; 7 positions match TRBD2. V shed 1 base and J 4 bases; nucleotides not matched to a gene: 4. CDR1 is SGHDN and CDR2 is FVKESK in the germline V gene. CDR3 length: 15 residues. CDR3 protein: CASSQGTSVYNEQFF. The CDR3 DNA is TGTGCCAGCAGCCAAGGAACTAGCGTGTACAATGAGCAGTTCTTC.

The chain couples TRBV28 to TRBJ1-2; 7 bases are a match to TRBD1. Germline CDR1 MDHEN, CDR2 SYDVKM. V lost 6 bases and J lost 1; bases outside the gene matches: 14. The length of the CDR3 is 17 residues. The CDR3 nucleotides read TGTGCCAGCAGCCGACTAGATGGAGGGGGCGTTAACTATGGCTACACCTTC. The encoded protein is CASSRLDGGGVNYGYTF.

This clone occurred once. The J gene is TRBJ1-5, the V gene TRBV7-6; D gene unclear. This CDR3 has 15 amino acids. Germline values: CDR1 SGHVS, CDR2 FNYEAQ. V was clipped by 5 bases and J by 0 bases, with 11 bases between them. The CDR3 is CASSQSSGSNQPQHF. In DNA, the CDR3 is TGTGCCAGCAGCCAATCGTCGGGTAGCAATCAGCCCCAGCATTTT.

J is TRBJ1-1 and V is TRBV24-1; 7 bases align to TRBD1. The V gene's germline CDR1 is KGHDR and CDR2 SFDVKD. Losses at the gene ends were 3 bases for V and 1 base for J; bases not matched to a gene: 4. The CDR3 loop spans 15 amino acids. The CDR3 is CATSDDSGGNTEAFF. The CDR3 DNA follows: TGTGCCACCAGTGATGATTCAGGGGGGAACACTGAAGCTTTCTTT.

This rearrangement joins TRBV7-9 to TRBJ2-1; TRBD2 matches 16 bases. Germline V lookup: CDR1 SEHNR, CDR2 FQNEAQ (reference sequence). The CDR3 spans 16 residues. Trimming took 0 bases from V and 12 from J; bases not matched to a gene: 5. CDR3 bases: TGTGCCAGCAGCTTAGCCGGGACTAGCGGGAGGGCCGGGCAGTTCTTC. Amino acids: CASSLAGTSGRAGQFF.

This rearrangement joins TRBV4-3 to TRBJ2-3, with 7 bases matching TRBD2. The CDR3 spans 19 residues. CDR1 and CDR2 (germline): LGHNA, YSLEER. V was pared by 0 bases and J by 2 bases, with 14 bases of the junction left unmatched. The CDR3 sequence is CASSQDGYRGEGFTDTQYF. The CDR3, as DNA: TGCGCCAGCAGCCAAGATGGGTACCGTGGGGAGGGATTCACAGATACGCAGTATTTT.

The chain is built from TRBV6-2 or TRBV6-3 and TRBJ2-2; D is unresolved. The germline V and J ends were trimmed by 5 bases and 13 bases, with 11 bases remaining between them. There are 11 residues in the CDR3. Germline V CDR1 and CDR2: MNHEY, SVGEGT. This CDR3 reads CASSPALVLFF. The CDR3 DNA sequence: TGTGCCAGCAGTCCCGCCCTCGTGCTGTTTTTT.

The chain uses TRBV5-1 and TRBJ1-5; 7 bases fit TRBD1. This CDR3 spans 15 amino acids. CDR1 SGHRS and CDR2 YFSETQ come from the germline V gene. V lost 5 bases to trimming and J lost 6 bases; unmatched junction nucleotides: 11. DNA for the CDR3: TGCGCCAGCAGTCCCTTAGGACAGGCAAGTCAGCCCCAGCATTTT. Its translation: CASSPLGQASQPQHF.

The V and J genes are TRBV4-1 and TRBJ2-7; D not resolved. Per germline, CDR1 MGHRA and CDR2 YSYEKL. Deletions cut 0 bases from V and 2 bases from J, with 8 bases between. CDR3 length equals 14 residues. In nucleotides, the CDR3 is TGCGCCAGCAGCCAAGACGCAGACACCTACGAGCAGTACTTC. Protein product: CASSQDADTYEQYF.

The V gene is TRBV18, the J gene TRBJ1-1; no reliable D call. V lost 4 bases to trimming and J lost 0 bases, with 6 bases between them. This CDR3 is built from 13 residues. Germline V CDR1 and CDR2: KGHSH, LQKENI. CDR3 sequence reads: CASSRAVNTEAFF. As DNA, the CDR3 is TGTGCCAGCTCACGGGCTGTGAACACTGAAGCTTTCTTT.

The rearrangement joins TRBV5-1 to TRBJ1-3, with 8 bases matching TRBD1. CDR1 is SGHRS and CDR2 is YFSETQ in the germline V gene. V was clipped by 0 bases and J by 0 bases; unmatched bases: 11. CDR3 size: 19 residues. The CDR3 reads CASSLGVVTGASSGNTIYF. DNA for the CDR3: TGCGCCAGCAGCTTGGGTGTGGTGACAGGGGCCAGCTCTGGAAACACCATATATTTT. The full variable domain, its missing parts supplied by reference TRBV5-1 and TRBJ1-3, is KAGVTQTPRYLIKTRGQQVTLSCSPISGHRSVSWYQQTPGQGLQFLFEYFSETQRNKGNFPGRFSGRQFSNSRSEMNVSTLELGDSALYLCASSLGVVTGASSGNTIYFGEGSWLTVV.

In DNA, the CDR3 is TGTGCCAGCAGCTTAGTGGGGACAGGACGGCCACCCCTCCACTTT. Translation gives CASSLVGTGRPPLHF. This chain connects TRBV7-8 to TRBJ1-6; 8 bases align to TRBD1. After removal of 1 base from V and 11 bases from J, the junction contained 7 bases not matched to a gene. Germline V gives CDR1 SGHVS, CDR2 FQNEAQ. The CDR3 is 15 amino acids.

This chain connects TRBV2 to TRBJ1-6, with D hard to call. Trimming shortened V by 6 bases and J by 6 bases, and 12 bases separated the two germline ends. The CDR3 covers 14 residues. CDR1 and CDR2 from the germline V gene are SNHLY and FYNNEI. The CDR3 here is CASRILRPNSPLHF. DNA for the CDR3: TGTGCCAGCAGAATACTCCGTCCTAATTCACCCCTCCACTTT.

This clone was observed once. CDR3: CASSLTGGSGNTIYF. CDR3 DNA sequence: TGTGCCAGCAGCTTGACAGGGGGCTCTGGAAACACCATATATTTT. J is TRBJ1-3 and V is TRBV7-6; 9 bases line up with TRBD1. Germline CDR1 is SGHVS and CDR2 is FNYEAQ. With V trimmed by 3 bases and J by 0 bases, 0 bases remained unmatched. This CDR3 is built from 15 residues.

The chain uses TRBV28 and TRBJ1-2, with TRBD1 matching over 7 bases. Germline V lookup: CDR1 MDHEN, CDR2 SYDVKM. The junction had 14 bases not matched to a gene; V was cut back by 6 bases and J by 7 bases. This CDR3 is built from 15 residues. The CDR3 protein is CASRPLKGAVSGYTF. CDR3 bases: TGTGCCAGCAGACCCTTGAAGGGGGCGGTGAGTGGCTACACCTTC.

This chain connects TRBV4-3 to TRBJ1-1, with TRBD1 as a possible D gene (6 bases). This CDR3 has 15 residues. Trimming left V 0 bases short and J 2 bases short, with 10 bases between. Germline CDR1 is LGHNA and CDR2 is YSLEER. CDR3 loop: CASSQDLGANTEAFF. Here the CDR3 DNA reads TGCGCCAGCAGCCAAGATCTGGGGGCTAACACTGAAGCTTTCTTT.

This clone was recorded once. The V call is TRBV6-5, the J call TRBJ1-1; a possible D gene is TRBD1 (5 bases). Deletions cut 5 bases from V and 1 base from J, with 14 bases between. Germline CDR1 reads MNHEY; CDR2 reads SVGAGI. The CDR3 totals 15 residues. The CDR3 DNA reads TGTGCCAGCAGTAGGGGAGGAACCGGGAACACTGAAGCTTTCTTT. Encoded protein: CASSRGGTGNTEAFF.

V is TRBV27 and J is TRBJ1-5, with no clear D. CDR3 size: 13 residues. Deletions cut 5 bases from V and 1 base from J, with 6 bases between. Germline V CDR1 and CDR2: MNHEY, SMNVEV (reference sequence). The CDR3 region has the DNA TGTGCCAGCAGTATGGGAAGCAATCAGCCCCAGCATTTT. Translated: CASSMGSNQPQHF.

The gene calls are TRBV29-1 and TRBJ2-4, with 9 bases identical to TRBD1. Germline V gene data show CDR1 as SQVTM and CDR2 as ANQGSEA. The CDR3 is made up of 14 amino acids. Trimming took 3 bases from V and 3 from J; bases not matched to a gene: 3. The CDR3 coding sequence is TGCAGCGTTGACCGGACAGGGGACAAAAACATTCAGTACTTC. It specifies CSVDRTGDKNIQYF.